The next 22 T cell receptor beta chains were all read from a single sample in a study of T cells in Graves' hyperthyroidism and ophthalmopathy. Researchers amplified the TCR beta CDR3 regions from RNA transcripts. Primed by the HTBI set, a first-round RT-PCR was run on the TCR CDR3. Using its own MiXCR run on the multiplex PCR reads, TCRdb lists one record per CDR3 protein. The data show about 640,000 distinct CDR3 sequences, under 25% seen once. The sample consisted of blood. These receptor sequences come from a man aged 25 to 45 with Graves' ophthalmopathy.

The chain uses TRBV20-1 and TRBJ1-6, with D tentatively TRBD1 (6 bases). The CDR3 is 14 residues long. Trimming shortened V by 5 bases and J by 7 bases, and 15 bases separated the two germline ends. CDR1 is DFQATT, CDR2 SNEGSKA, per germline (reference sequence). As DNA, the CDR3 is TGCAGTGCTCAGGTCGGACAGAGAAATTCACCCCTCCACTTT. Translating it yields CSAQVGQRNSPLHF.

This chain connects TRBV10-3 to TRBJ1-5, with D hard to call. The V gene lost 3 bases and the J gene lost 0 bases, with 6 bases spanning the gap. Germline V lookup: CDR1 ENHRY, CDR2 SYGVKD. This CDR3 is 14 amino acids long. Here the CDR3 reads CAISDYDSNQPQHF. CDR3 bases: TGTGCCATCAGTGATTATGATAGCAATCAGCCCCAGCATTTT.

This clonotype showed up many times. The chain couples TRBV28 to TRBJ1-2, with D hard to call. The V gene's germline CDR1 is MDHEN and CDR2 SYDVKM. The CDR3 spans 14 residues. Trimming left V 2 bases short and J 3 bases short, with 10 bases between. The CDR3 reads CASSLEQADYGYTF. CDR3 nucleotide sequence: TGTGCCAGCAGTTTAGAACAAGCGGACTATGGCTACACCTTC.

This chain uses TRBV7-2 with TRBJ1-2; perhaps TRBD1 as D (5 bases). CDR3 length: 15 residues. Germline CDR1 is SGHTA and CDR2 is FQGNSA. V was cut by 4 bases and J by 4 bases, with 16 bases left in between. The CDR3 DNA sequence: TGTGCCAGCAGCTCCGCTCAGGGTACTAGCTATGGCTACACCTTC. This sequence encodes CASSSAQGTSYGYTF.

The chain combines TRBV25-1 with TRBJ2-6, with D possibly TRBD2 on 5 matching bases. Germline V gives CDR1 MGHDK, CDR2 SYGVNS. The CDR3 extends over 18 amino acids. V gave up 3 bases and J gave up 0 bases, with 15 bases separating them. CDR3 coding DNA: TGTGCCAGCAGTGAGCCTAACGGGATGCGCTCTGGGGCCAACGTCCTGACTTTC. Translating gives CASSEPNGMRSGANVLTF.

The chain links TRBV6-1 to TRBJ2-1; D not resolved. Looked up from germline, CDR1 is MNHNS and CDR2 is SASEGT. V was clipped by 5 bases and J by 4 bases, with 12 bases between them. The CDR3 spans 14 residues. The CDR3 DNA reads TGTGCCAGCAGTTCCCCGGATCAATACAATGAGCAGTTCTTC. It codes for CASSSPDQYNEQFF.

This clonotype was seen repeatedly, ten times or more. For the CDR3, the DNA is TGTGCCAGCAGTTTTCACAGGGCGAGCGAGCAGTACTTC. Protein product: CASSFHRASEQYF. The V and J genes are TRBV28 and TRBJ2-7; D possibly corresponds to TRBD1 (6 bases). Germline lookup yields CDR1 MDHEN and CDR2 SYDVKM. V lost 3 bases to trimming and J lost 6 bases, with 12 bases between them. This CDR3 contains 13 residues.

This chain links TRBV5-4 with TRBJ1-2; no clear D gene. Germline lookup yields CDR1 SGHNT and CDR2 YYREEE (reference sequence). V dropped 0 bases and J dropped 6 bases, with 9 bases sitting between them. This CDR3 comprises 13 residues. The CDR3 DNA reads as TGTGCCAGCAGCTTGGTGGGATCTGATGGCTACACCTTC. It translates to CASSLVGSDGYTF. Using reference TRBV5-4 and TRBJ1-2 for the parts outside the CDR3, the full variable domain is ETGVTQSPTHLIKTRGQQVTLRCSSQSGHNTVSWYQQALGQGPQFIFQYYREEENGRGNFPPRFSGLQFPNYSSELNVNALELDDSALYLCASSLVGSDGYTFGSGTRLTVV.

At least ten counts were recorded for this clonotype. The V gene is TRBV24-1, the J gene TRBJ1-2; TRBD1 aligns across 10 bases. This CDR3 spans 16 amino acids. V shed 3 bases and J 2 bases; nucleotides not matched to a gene: 5. Germline V lookup: CDR1 KGHDR, CDR2 SFDVKD. CDR3 amino acids: CATSDPSTGGNYGYTF. The CDR3 nucleotides are TGTGCCACCAGTGATCCCTCGACAGGGGGCAACTATGGCTACACCTTC.

The rearrangement links TRBV27 to TRBJ2-7; D perhaps matches TRBD2 (5 bases). This CDR3 is 12 amino acids long. CDR1 and CDR2 from the germline V gene are MNHEY and SMNVEV (reference sequence). The germline V and J ends were trimmed by 6 bases and 7 bases, with 13 bases remaining between them. CDR3 amino acids: CASRPPTGEQYF. The CDR3 DNA follows: TGTGCCAGCAGACCCCCTACGGGGGAGCAGTACTTC.

The sample holds a few counts of this clonotype. The CDR3 reads CASSPTAFRTGGDSPLHF. The CDR3, as DNA: TGTGCCAGCTCACCAACGGCGTTCCGGACAGGGGGGGATTCACCCCTCCACTTT. This rearrangement joins TRBV18 to TRBJ1-6, with 10 bases that match TRBD1. Germline V gene lookup returns CDR1 KGHSH and CDR2 LQKENI. This CDR3 is built from 18 residues. With V trimmed by 2 bases and J by 8 bases, 12 bases remained unmatched.

Ten or more counts support this clonotype. The gene calls are TRBV20-1 and TRBJ2-7; 7 nucleotides match TRBD2. The V segment lost 5 bases and the J segment 2 bases; nucleotides outside the gene matches: 6. The V gene's germline CDR1 is DFQATT and CDR2 SNEGSKA (reference sequence). CDR3 length: 13 residues. CDR3 sequence reads: CSAFRDYPYEQYF. DNA for the CDR3: TGCAGTGCTTTCCGGGACTACCCCTACGAGCAGTACTTC.

This chain connects TRBV5-1 to TRBJ1-1; D perhaps matches TRBD1 (5 bases). The germline V and J ends were trimmed by 2 bases and 1 base, with 15 bases remaining between them. The CDR3 has 16 amino acids. CDR1 is SGHRS, CDR2 YFSETQ, per germline. The CDR3 sequence: CASSFRGVGQNTEAFF. CDR3 DNA sequence: TGCGCCAGCAGCTTTCGGGGAGTGGGGCAGAACACTGAAGCTTTCTTT.

This clonotype was detected ten times or more. The rearrangement joins TRBV18 to TRBJ2-5; the D is unclear. CDR3 length equals 13 residues. The ends were cut back, 3 bases at V and 4 bases at J, with 9 bases in the middle. Germline lookup yields CDR1 KGHSH and CDR2 LQKENI. CDR3 amino acids: CASSPGSGETQYF. The CDR3 DNA reads TGTGCCAGCTCACCGGGGTCGGGAGAGACCCAGTACTTC.

The table lists this clonotype with a few counts. The CDR3 sequence: CASSESVGMNTEAFF. The CDR3 nucleotides are TGTGCCAGCAGTGAATCTGTAGGGATGAACACTGAAGCTTTCTTT. The chain uses TRBV6-1 and TRBJ1-1, with D uncertain. Germline V CDR1 and CDR2: MNHNS, SASEGT. This CDR3 is 15 amino acids long. V lost 2 bases and J lost 0, with 10 bases in between.

This clonotype was observed a handful of times. The rearrangement joins TRBV10-3 to TRBJ2-1; 14 bases fit TRBD2. There are 14 residues in the CDR3. The germline V gene has CDR1 ENHRY and CDR2 SYGVKD. This chain's CDR3 is CAAGTSGSLDEQFF. The CDR3 nucleotides read TGTGCTGCCGGGACTAGCGGGAGTTTAGATGAGCAGTTCTTC.

The rearrangement links TRBV20-1 to TRBJ1-6; D is unresolved. Deletions cut 1 base from V and 14 bases from J, with 12 bases between. Germline V gene data show CDR1 as DFQATT and CDR2 as SNEGSKA (reference sequence). This CDR3 region has 12 residues. In nucleotides, the CDR3 is TGCAGTGCTAGAGGCATGGGTCAGGCCCTCCACTTT. Translation: CSARGMGQALHF.

This chain links TRBV7-3 with TRBJ2-1, with D tentatively TRBD1 or TRBD2 (5 bases each). The germline V gene encodes CDR1 SGHTA and CDR2 FQGTGA. CDR3 length: 14 residues. Trimming stripped 3 bases from V and 9 bases from J, with 15 bases between. DNA of the CDR3: TGTGCCAGCAGCTTCCCCCAGGGCGCGGGTGAGCAGTTCTTC. Its translation: CASSFPQGAGEQFF.

This clonotype was seen many times. This chain joins TRBV12-3 or TRBV12-4 and TRBJ2-7, with TRBD1 matching 10 bases. This CDR3 region has 13 residues. V was pared by 7 bases and J by 2 bases, with 2 bases of the junction left unmatched. The DNA of the CDR3 is TGTGCCAGCAAGGGACAGGGGCCCTACGAGCAGTACTTC. Translation: CASKGQGPYEQYF.

The chain couples TRBV5-1 to TRBJ2-5; no definite D call. Trimming left V 4 bases short and J 4 bases short, with 14 bases between. Looked up from germline, CDR1 is SGHRS and CDR2 is YFSETQ. This CDR3 spans 14 amino acids. The CDR3 reads CASSGTSGRETQYF. In DNA form, the CDR3 reads TGCGCCAGCAGCGGAACCAGTGGTCGAGAGACCCAGTACTTC.

This clonotype was counted at least ten times. The chain combines TRBV11-2 with TRBJ2-2; 10 bases are shared with TRBD1. The CDR3 length is 15 residues. CDR1 SGHAT and CDR2 FQNNGV come from the germline V gene. J lost 7 bases, V lost 5 bases, and 7 bases had no gene match. CDR3 nucleotide sequence: TGTGCCAGCAGCGACAGGGGGCTAGATGGCGGGGAGCTGTTTTTT. Residues: CASSDRGLDGGELFF.

The chain uses TRBV7-2 and TRBJ2-1; D assignment may be TRBD1 or TRBD2 (10 bases each). The CDR3 loop spans 18 amino acids. Trimming took off 1 base at V and 14 bases at J, with 30 bases between the two ends. The germline gives CDR1 SGHTA, CDR2 FQGNSA. CDR3 protein: CASSLEHWTGGRAGGKFF. In DNA, the CDR3 is TGTGCCAGCAGCTTAGAGCACTGGACAGGGGGAAGAGCGGGAGGGAAGTTCTTC.